This T cell receptor beta chain was identified during a study of cytomegalovirus exposure and HLA in healthy donors. Use of 60 Vbeta and 13 Jbeta primers characterized the PCR. Only in-frame clones appear in the TCRdb table, and some are missing; sequencing was by immunoSEQ multiplex PCR. This sample has 200,000 to 250,000 clones, with roughly 85% found just once. Trimming left V 5 bases short and J 2 bases short, with 7 bases between. Germline V lookup: CDR1 SNHLY, CDR2 FYNNEI. CDR3 length equals 13 residues. This TCR was recovered from a girl aged 2 to 9 in good health and CMV-seronegative. The specimen was PBMCs. This chain connects TRBV2 to TRBJ1-5; possible D gene TRBD1, 6 bases. This CDR3 reads CASSRQGNQPQHF. The DNA of the CDR3 is TGTGCCAGCAGTAGACAGGGCAATCAGCCCCAGCATTTT.